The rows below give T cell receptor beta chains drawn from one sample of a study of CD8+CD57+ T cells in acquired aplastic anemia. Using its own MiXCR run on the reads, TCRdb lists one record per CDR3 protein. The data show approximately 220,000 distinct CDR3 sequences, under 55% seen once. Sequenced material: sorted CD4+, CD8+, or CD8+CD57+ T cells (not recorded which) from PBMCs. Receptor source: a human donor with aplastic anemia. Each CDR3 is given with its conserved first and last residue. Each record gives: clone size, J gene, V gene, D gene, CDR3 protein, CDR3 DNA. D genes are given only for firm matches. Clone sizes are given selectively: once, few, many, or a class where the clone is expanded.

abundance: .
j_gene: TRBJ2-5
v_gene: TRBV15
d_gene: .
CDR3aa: CATSRDLETQYF
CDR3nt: TGTGCCACCAGCAGAGATCTAGAGACCCAGTACTTC

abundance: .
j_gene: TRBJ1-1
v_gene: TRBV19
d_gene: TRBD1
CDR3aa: CASSQQGGGAAEAFF
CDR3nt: TGTGCCAGTAGTCAACAGGGGGGGGGAGCGGCTGAAGCTTTCTTT

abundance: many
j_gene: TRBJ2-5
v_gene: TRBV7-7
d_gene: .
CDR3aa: CASSNERETQYF
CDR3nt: TGTGCCAGCAGCAACGAGCGAGAGACCCAGTACTTC

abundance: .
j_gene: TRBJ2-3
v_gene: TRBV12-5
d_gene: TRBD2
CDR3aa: CASGSGVGSRTDTQYF
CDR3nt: TGTGCTAGTGGTAGCGGGGTTGGGTCTCGGACAGATACGCAGTATTTT

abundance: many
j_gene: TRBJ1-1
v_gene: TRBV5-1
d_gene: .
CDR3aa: CASSLPDRSTEAFF
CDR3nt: TGCGCCAGCAGCTTGCCCGACAGGAGCACTGAAGCTTTCTTT

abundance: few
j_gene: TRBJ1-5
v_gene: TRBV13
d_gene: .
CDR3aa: CASSLGGGAYSNQPQHF
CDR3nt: TGTGCCAGCAGCTTAGGGGGCGGTGCGTATAGCAATCAGCCCCAGCATTTT

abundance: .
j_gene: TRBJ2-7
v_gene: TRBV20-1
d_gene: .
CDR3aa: CSALRGYEQYF
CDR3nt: TGCAGTGCACTCAGGGGTTACGAGCAGTACTTC

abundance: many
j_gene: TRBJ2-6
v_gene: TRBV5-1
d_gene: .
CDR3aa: CASSLAPQPGVLTF
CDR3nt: TGCGCCAGCAGCTTGGCCCCCCAACCCGGCGTCCTGACTTTC

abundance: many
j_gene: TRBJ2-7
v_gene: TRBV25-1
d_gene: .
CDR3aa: CASNRDTDSYEQYF
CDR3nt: TGTGCCAGCAACCGGGACACAGATTCCTACGAGCAGTACTTC

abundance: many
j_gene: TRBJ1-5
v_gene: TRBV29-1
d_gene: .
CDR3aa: CSVSFGNQPQHF
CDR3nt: TGCAGCGTTAGTTTTGGCAATCAGCCCCAGCATTTT

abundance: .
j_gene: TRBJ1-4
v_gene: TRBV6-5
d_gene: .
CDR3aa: CASSRGTVKNEKLFF
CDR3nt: TGTGCCAGCAGCCGAGGGACGGTAAAAAATGAAAAACTGTTTTTT

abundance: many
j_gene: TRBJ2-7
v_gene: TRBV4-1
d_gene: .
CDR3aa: CASSPGQLYEQYF
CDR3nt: TGCGCCAGCAGCCCCGGGCAACTCTACGAGCAGTACTTC

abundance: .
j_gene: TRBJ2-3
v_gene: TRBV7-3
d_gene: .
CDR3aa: CASSSRRSPTDTQYF
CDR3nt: TGTGCCAGCAGCTCCCGACGGAGCCCCACAGATACGCAGTATTTT

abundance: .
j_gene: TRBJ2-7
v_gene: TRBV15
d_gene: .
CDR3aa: CATSRGRGNYEQYF
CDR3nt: TGTGCCACCAGCAGAGGACGAGGTAACTACGAGCAGTACTTC

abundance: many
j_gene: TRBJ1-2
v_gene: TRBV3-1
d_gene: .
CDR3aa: CASSQEGSYGYTF
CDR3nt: TGTGCCAGCAGCCAAGAAGGCTCCTATGGCTACACCTTC

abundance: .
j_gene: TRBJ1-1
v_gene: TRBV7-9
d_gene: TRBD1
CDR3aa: CASSLIQGLSDTEAFF
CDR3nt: TGTGCCAGCAGCTTAATACAGGGGCTGAGTGACACTGAAGCTTTCTTT

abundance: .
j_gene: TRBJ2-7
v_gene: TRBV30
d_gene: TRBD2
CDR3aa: CAWKWGGSEAQVQYF
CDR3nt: TGTGCCTGGAAGTGGGGGGGAAGTGAGGCCCAGGTGCAGTACTTC

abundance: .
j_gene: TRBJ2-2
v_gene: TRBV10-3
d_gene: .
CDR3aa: CAIGDLKDRTSTGELFF
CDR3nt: TGTGCCATCGGTGACCTTAAAGACAGGACGAGTACCGGGGAGCTGTTTTTT

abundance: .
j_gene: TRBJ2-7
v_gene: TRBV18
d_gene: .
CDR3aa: CASSPGTGSDEQYF
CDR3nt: TGTGCCAGCTCACCGGGAACAGGCTCAGACGAGCAGTACTTC

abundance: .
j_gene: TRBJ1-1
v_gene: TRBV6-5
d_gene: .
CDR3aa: CASSRGLMNTEAFF
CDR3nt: TGTGCCAGCAGCCGAGGTCTTATGAACACTGAAGCTTTCTTT

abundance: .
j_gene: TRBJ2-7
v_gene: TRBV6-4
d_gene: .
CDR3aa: CASNEQGHEQYF
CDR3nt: TGTGCCAGCAATGAACAGGGACACGAGCAGTACTTC

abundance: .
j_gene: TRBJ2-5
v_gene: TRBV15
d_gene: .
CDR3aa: CATRTTGGGGETQYF
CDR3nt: TGTGCCACCAGAACAACAGGGGGGGGGGGGGAGACCCAGTACTTC

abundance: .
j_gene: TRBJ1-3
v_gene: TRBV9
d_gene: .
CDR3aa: CASSGPGGLSGNTIYF
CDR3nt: TGTGCCAGCAGCGGACCGGGGGGGCTCTCTGGAAACACCATATATTTT

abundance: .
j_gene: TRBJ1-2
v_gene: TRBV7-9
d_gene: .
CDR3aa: CASSQGVRERNGYTF
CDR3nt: TGTGCCAGCAGCCAAGGGGTTAGGGAGAGGAACGGCTACACCTTC

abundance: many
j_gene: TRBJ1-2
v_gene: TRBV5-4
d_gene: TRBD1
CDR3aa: CASSLATGVFYGYTF
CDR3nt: TGTGCCAGCAGCTTGGCGACAGGGGTATTCTATGGCTACACCTTC

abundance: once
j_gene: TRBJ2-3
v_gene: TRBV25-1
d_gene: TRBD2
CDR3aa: CASSDLSGRTDTQYF
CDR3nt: TGTGCCAGCAGTGACCTTAGCGGGCGCACAGATACGCAGTATTTT

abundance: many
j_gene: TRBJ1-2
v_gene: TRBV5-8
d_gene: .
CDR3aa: CASSTSDSYGYTF
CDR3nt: TGTGCCAGCAGCACCTCGGACAGCTATGGCTACACCTTC

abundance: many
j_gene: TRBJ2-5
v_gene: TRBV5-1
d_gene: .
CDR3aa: CASSSVKPQETQYF
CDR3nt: TGCGCCAGCAGCTCGGTAAAACCCCAAGAGACCCAGTACTTC

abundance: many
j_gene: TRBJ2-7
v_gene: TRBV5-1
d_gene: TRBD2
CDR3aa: CASSPTSGEPYEQYF
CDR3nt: TGCGCCAGCAGCCCCACTAGCGGGGAGCCCTACGAGCAGTACTTC

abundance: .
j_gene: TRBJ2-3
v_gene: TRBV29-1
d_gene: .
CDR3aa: CSVDKPGQAYTDTQYF
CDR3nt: TGCAGCGTTGATAAGCCAGGGCAGGCCTACACAGATACGCAGTATTTT

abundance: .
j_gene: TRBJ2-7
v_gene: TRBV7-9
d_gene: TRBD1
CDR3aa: CASSPPGQGLEQYF
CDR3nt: TGTGCCAGCAGCCCGCCGGGACAGGGGTTGGAGCAGTACTTC

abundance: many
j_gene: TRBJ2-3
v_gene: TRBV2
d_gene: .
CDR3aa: CASFEGPDTQYF
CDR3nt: TGTGCCAGCTTCGAGGGTCCAGATACGCAGTATTTT

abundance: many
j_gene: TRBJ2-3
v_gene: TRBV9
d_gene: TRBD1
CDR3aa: CASSFTPGTALTDTQYF
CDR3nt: TGTGCCAGCAGCTTCACCCCCGGGACAGCTCTTACAGATACGCAGTATTTT

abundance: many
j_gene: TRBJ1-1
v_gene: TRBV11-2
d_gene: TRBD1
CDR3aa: CASSQGGWTEAFF
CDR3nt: TGTGCCAGCAGCCAAGGGGGCTGGACTGAAGCTTTCTTT

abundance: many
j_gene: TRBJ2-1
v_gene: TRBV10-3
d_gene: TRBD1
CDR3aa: CAIRPADRRNEQFF
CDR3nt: TGTGCCATCAGACCCGCGGACAGGAGGAATGAGCAGTTCTTC

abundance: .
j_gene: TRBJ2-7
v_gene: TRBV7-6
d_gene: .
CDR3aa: CASSRVPDMDGEQYF
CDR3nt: TGTGCCAGCAGCCGGGTCCCGGACATGGACGGTGAGCAGTACTTC

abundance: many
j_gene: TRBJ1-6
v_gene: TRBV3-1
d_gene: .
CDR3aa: CASSPVDLTESPLHF
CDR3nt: TGTGCCAGCAGCCCGGTCGACCTGACAGAATCACCCCTCCACTTT